This T cell receptor (beta chain) was recovered during a study of PD-1 and CTLA-4 blockade in melanoma. This CDR3 spans 15 amino acids. V was cut by 11 bases and J by 0 bases, with 16 bases left in between. Germline V gene lookup returns CDR1 PRHDT and CDR2 FYEKMQ (reference sequence). Assay used: immunoSEQ multiplex PCR; TCRdb lists only in-frame clones, some missing. The table records under 20,000 clones, about 71% of them present only once. This specimen consisted of CD8+ T cells from peripheral blood, obtained from a patient given anti-PD-1 treatment. The sequence came from a human donor with melanoma. The chain joins TRBV13 to TRBJ1-4; D gene uncertain. The CDR3 here is CAVGETRATNEKLFF. In nucleotides, the CDR3 is TGTGCCGTCGGCGAAACACGGGCAACTAATGAAAAACTGTTTTTT.